Listed below are T cell receptor beta chains from one sample, sequenced in a study of T cells in tumors after PD-1 blockade. TCRdb keeps only in-frame clones here, not all; method: immunoSEQ multiplex PCR. Here the sample spans 14,000 or so clones, 65% to 70% being singletons. This specimen consisted of tumor tissue, obtained after anti-PD-1 treatment. These receptors all stem from a human donor with cutaneous squamous cell carcinoma. Both conserved end residues are part of each CDR3. Fields, in order: clone size, D gene, V gene, J gene, CDR3 DNA, CDR3 protein. A D gene is named only where the DNA matches it firmly. Clone size is shown for a subset of rows, as once, few, many or a class of expanded clone.

few	TRBD2	TRBV2	TRBJ2-3	TGTGCCAGCAGTGAGGCGGGGGGGGCTACAGATACGCAGTATTTT	CASSEAGGATDTQYF
NA	TRBD2	TRBV7-3	TRBJ2-1	TGTGCCAGCAGCTTATCGGCGGGAGGGCCGGTCTTCAATGAGCAGTTCTTC	CASSLSAGGPVFNEQFF
few	NA	TRBV7-8	TRBJ1-1	TGTGCCAGCAGCTTTTCTTCGGCTAACACTGAAGCTTTCTTT	CASSFSSANTEAFF
NA	NA	TRBV5-1	TRBJ1-4	TGCGCCACCCCCGGCGGCTGGACAGATAATGAAAAACTGTTTTTT	CATPGGWTDNEKLFF
NA	TRBD1	TRBV28	TRBJ2-2	TGTGCCAGCAGTTCGGGACAGACGAACACCGGGGAGCTGTTTTTT	CASSSGQTNTGELFF
once	TRBD1	TRBV2	TRBJ1-2	TGTGCCAGCAACAGGGGGCAGGTTGTTTACACCTTC	CASNRGQVVYTF
NA	TRBD2	TRBV4-2	TRBJ2-3	TGTGCCAGCAGCCCACTGGGACTAGCGGGAGGGCCTAGCACAGATACGCAGTATTTT	CASSPLGLAGGPSTDTQYF
NA	NA	TRBV12-3/TRBV12-4	TRBJ2-7	TGTGCCAGCAGTTTAGGGGCTTACGAGCAGTACTTC	CASSLGAYEQYF
few	NA	TRBV5-1	TRBJ1-1	TGCGCCAGCAGCTTGTTGGTGCCAGGGAACACTGAAGCTTTCTTT	CASSLLVPGNTEAFF
few	TRBD2	TRBV18	TRBJ2-3	TGTGCCAGCTCACCACCCAGAGGGACTAGCGGTTTGAATACGCAGTATTTT	CASSPPRGTSGLNTQYF
few	NA	TRBV19	TRBJ1-1	TGTGCCAGTAGCTATGGAGTTGGCGCTTTCTTT	CASSYGVGAFF
NA	NA	TRBV7-6	TRBJ2-3	TGTGCCAGCGGTAGCGGTATTCATAGCACAGATACGCAGTATTTT	CASGSGIHSTDTQYF
NA	TRBD1	TRBV19	TRBJ2-7	TGTGCCAGTAGTTCATCCCGGGGAGGACAGGGGCGGGACGAGCAGTACTTC	CASSSSRGGQGRDEQYF
NA	TRBD2	TRBV9	TRBJ2-1	TGTGCCAGCAGCCCAACCGGGCGGGAGATCGACAATGAGCAGTTCTTC	CASSPTGREIDNEQFF
NA	NA	TRBV3-1/TRBV3-2	TRBJ2-1	TGTGCCAGCAGCCAGAACAGGATGCAGTTCTTC	CASSQNRMQFF
NA	NA	TRBV7-9	TRBJ1-1	TGTGCCAGCCGAGCAGGCCTCATGAACACTGAAGCTTTCTTT	CASRAGLMNTEAFF
few	NA	TRBV7-9	TRBJ1-2	TGTGCCAGCAGGCACAGGACTACAACCTATGGCTACACCTTC	CASRHRTTTYGYTF
NA	NA	TRBV7-9	TRBJ1-2	TGTGCCAGCAGCTTAGTCTCCAGGAACTATGGCTACACCTTC	CASSLVSRNYGYTF
NA	NA	TRBV23-1	TRBJ2-3	TGCGCCAGCAGTCTAAGACAGGACCATAGCACAGATACGCAGTATTTT	CASSLRQDHSTDTQYF
NA	TRBD2	TRBV25-1	TRBJ2-7	TGTGCCAGCAGTGAAATAGGGACTAGCGGCGACGAGCAGTACTTC	CASSEIGTSGDEQYF
NA	TRBD2	TRBV7-6	TRBJ2-2	TGTGCCAGCAGCTTATTTCCCGGCGGGGGGGTAACTAACACCGGGGAGCTGTTTTTT	CASSLFPGGGVTNTGELFF
NA	TRBD1	TRBV6-4	TRBJ2-1	TGTGCCAGCAGTGAAAAACAGGGGGCGCGTAAGTTCTTC	CASSEKQGARKFF